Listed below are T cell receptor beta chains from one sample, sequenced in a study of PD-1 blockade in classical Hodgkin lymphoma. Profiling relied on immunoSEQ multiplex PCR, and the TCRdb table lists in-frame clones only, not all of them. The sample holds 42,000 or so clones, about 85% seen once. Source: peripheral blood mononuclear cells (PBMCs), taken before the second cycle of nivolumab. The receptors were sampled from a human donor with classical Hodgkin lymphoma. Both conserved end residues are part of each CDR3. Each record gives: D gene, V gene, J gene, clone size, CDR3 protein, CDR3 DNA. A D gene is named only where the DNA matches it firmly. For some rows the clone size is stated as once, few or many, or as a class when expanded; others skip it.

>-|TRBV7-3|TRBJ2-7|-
CASSLMTGGEQYF
TGTGCCAGCAGCTTAATGACAGGTGGTGAGCAGTACTTC
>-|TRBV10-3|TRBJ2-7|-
CAISEWQGEEQYF
TGTGCCATCAGTGAGTGGCAGGGTGAGGAGCAGTACTTC
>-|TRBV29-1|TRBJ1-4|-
CSVYSRAGEKLFF
TGCAGCGTCTATAGCAGGGCCGGTGAAAAACTGTTTTTT
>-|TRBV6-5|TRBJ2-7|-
CASTLPRSSYEQYF
TGTGCCAGCACCCTTCCCAGAAGCTCCTACGAGCAGTACTTC
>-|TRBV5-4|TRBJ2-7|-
CASSPGSPYEQYF
TGTGCCAGCAGTCCAGGGTCCCCCTACGAGCAGTACTTC
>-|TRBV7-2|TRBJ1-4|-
CASSIDSYETNEKLFF
TGTGCCAGCAGCATTGACTCCTATGAGACTAATGAAAAACTGTTTTTT
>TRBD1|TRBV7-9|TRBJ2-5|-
CASSLEGAWETQYF
TGTGCCAGCAGCTTAGAGGGGGCTTGGGAGACCCAGTACTTC
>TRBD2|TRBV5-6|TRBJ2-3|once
CASSRGGQGTDTQYF
TGTGCCAGCAGCCGCGGGGGGCAGGGCACAGATACGCAGTATTTT
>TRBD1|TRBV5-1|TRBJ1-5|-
CASSLGGTGYQPQHF
TGCGCCAGCAGCTTGGGTGGGACAGGGTACCAGCCCCAGCATTTT
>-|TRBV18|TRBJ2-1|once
CASSEDEQFF
TGTGCCAGCTCCGAGGATGAGCAGTTCTTC
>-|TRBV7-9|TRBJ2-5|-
CASSLPRAVMYQETQYF
TGTGCCAGCAGCCTACCGAGGGCAGTGATGTACCAAGAGACCCAGTACTTC
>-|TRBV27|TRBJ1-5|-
CASSLAQGRNQPQHF
TGTGCCAGCAGTTTAGCCCAGGGGCGGAATCAGCCCCAGCATTTT
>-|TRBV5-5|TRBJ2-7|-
CASIPTHSYEQYF
TGTGCCAGCATTCCGACCCATTCCTACGAGCAGTACTTC
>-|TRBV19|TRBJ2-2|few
CASSIGGVNTGELFF
TGTGCCAGTAGTATTGGGGGCGTGAACACCGGGGAGCTGTTTTTT
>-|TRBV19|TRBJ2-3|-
CASSIRQGLTDTQYF
TGTGCCAGTAGTATAAGGCAGGGGCTGACAGATACGCAGTATTTT
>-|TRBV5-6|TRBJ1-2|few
CASSSRVDYGYTF
TGTGCCAGCAGCTCGCGGGTAGACTATGGCTACACCTTC
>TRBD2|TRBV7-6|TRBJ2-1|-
CASSFVAGEDYNEQFF
TGTGCCAGCAGCTTTGTAGCGGGAGAGGATTACAATGAGCAGTTCTTC
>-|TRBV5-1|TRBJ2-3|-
CASSLLVASTDTQYF
TGCGCCAGCAGCTTGTTGGTTGCTAGCACAGATACGCAGTATTTT
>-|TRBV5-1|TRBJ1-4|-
CASSPGGLAEKLFF
TGCGCCAGCAGCCCGGGTGGTTTGGCGGAAAAACTGTTTTTT
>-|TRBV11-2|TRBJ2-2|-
CASSLVRGTGELFF
TGTGCCAGCAGCTTAGTACGAGGCACCGGGGAGCTGTTTTTT
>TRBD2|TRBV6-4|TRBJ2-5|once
CASSESDGGQETQYF
TGTGCCAGCAGTGAGTCCGACGGGGGGCAAGAGACCCAGTACTTC
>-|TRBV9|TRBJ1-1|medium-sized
CASSVGWNTEAFF
TGTGCCAGCAGCGTAGGTTGGAACACTGAAGCTTTCTTT